These T cell receptor beta chains were read from a single sample in a study of CD8 T cells in ankylosing spondylitis. TCRdb re-analysed the 5' RACE reads in MiXCR, keeping a single row per CDR3 protein. The sample lists around 280,000 distinct CDR3 sequences; around 20% were seen once. The source material was blood, either unsorted or a sorted T cell fraction (not recorded which). The receptor source for this set is a male donor with ankylosing spondylitis or in good health (not recorded which). CDR3s include the opening cysteine and the closing phenylalanine or tryptophan. Clone size is given for some rows only: seen once, a few or many times, or a class if the clone is expanded.

len: 15
v_gene: TRBV5-6
j_gene: TRBJ2-3
abundance: many
CDR3aa: CASSLEATSGGTQYF

len: 12
v_gene: TRBV19
j_gene: TRBJ1-1
abundance: .
CDR3aa: CATTTANTEAFF

len: 16
v_gene: TRBV5-1
j_gene: TRBJ2-2
abundance: .
CDR3aa: CASSTRDAALDGELFF

len: 12
v_gene: TRBV20-1
j_gene: TRBJ2-4
abundance: few
CDR3aa: CSAIRGKNIQYF

len: 15
v_gene: TRBV11-2
j_gene: TRBJ1-1
abundance: .
CDR3aa: CASRKLTGGNTEAFF

len: 16
v_gene: TRBV29-1
j_gene: TRBJ2-3
abundance: many
CDR3aa: CSVTSRWGTSTDTQYF

len: 16
v_gene: TRBV6-5
j_gene: TRBJ1-4
abundance: many
CDR3aa: CASSYEGTGSHEKLFF

len: 15
v_gene: TRBV12-3/TRBV12-4
j_gene: TRBJ1-4
abundance: .
CDR3aa: CASSPGQGTNEKLFF

len: 15
v_gene: TRBV4-2
j_gene: TRBJ2-5
abundance: many
CDR3aa: CASSPPRDPAETQYF

len: 15
v_gene: TRBV3-1
j_gene: TRBJ2-1
abundance: few
CDR3aa: CASSQDQVGYNEQFF

len: 15
v_gene: TRBV20-1
j_gene: TRBJ2-2
abundance: .
CDR3aa: CSAPRAGVVTGELFF

len: 15
v_gene: TRBV9
j_gene: TRBJ2-1
abundance: many
CDR3aa: CASSVETSSYNEQFF

len: 13
v_gene: TRBV5-1
j_gene: TRBJ2-2
abundance: .
CDR3aa: CASSPGYTGELFF

len: 14
v_gene: TRBV29-1
j_gene: TRBJ2-2
abundance: many
CDR3aa: CSVERGTNTGELFF

len: 16
v_gene: TRBV7-8
j_gene: TRBJ1-1
abundance: few
CDR3aa: CASSLPIRGEMGEAFF

len: 17
v_gene: TRBV4-1
j_gene: TRBJ2-4
abundance: .
CDR3aa: CASSQLAGDKAKTIQYF

len: 15
v_gene: TRBV20-1
j_gene: TRBJ1-1
abundance: .
CDR3aa: CSARGRGGTYTEAFF

len: 18
v_gene: TRBV29-1
j_gene: TRBJ2-5
abundance: few
CDR3aa: CSVEDLQLAGGYQETQYF

len: 13
v_gene: TRBV29-1
j_gene: TRBJ2-3
abundance: many
CDR3aa: CSVGGGEADTQYF

len: 17
v_gene: TRBV11-2
j_gene: TRBJ2-2
abundance: .
CDR3aa: CASSLDSPGSGTGELFF

len: 15
v_gene: TRBV2
j_gene: TRBJ1-3
abundance: .
CDR3aa: CASRPFKTSGNTIYF

len: 15
v_gene: TRBV20-1
j_gene: TRBJ2-3
abundance: few
CDR3aa: CSAGDRGRGTDTQYF

len: 15
v_gene: TRBV20-1
j_gene: TRBJ2-5
abundance: .
CDR3aa: CSARAADSAQETQYF

len: 15
v_gene: TRBV9
j_gene: TRBJ1-5
abundance: few
CDR3aa: CASSVEGQSNQPQHF

len: 16
v_gene: TRBV7-9
j_gene: TRBJ2-1
abundance: .
CDR3aa: CASSPRDPILNNEQFF

len: 15
v_gene: TRBV12-3/TRBV12-4
j_gene: TRBJ2-5
abundance: few
CDR3aa: CASSLASTRQETQYF

len: 16
v_gene: TRBV5-1
j_gene: TRBJ1-1
abundance: many
CDR3aa: CASSLGQGGGNTEAFF

len: 14
v_gene: TRBV24-1
j_gene: TRBJ2-5
abundance: few
CDR3aa: CATSDPTGQETQYF

len: 13
v_gene: TRBV4-1
j_gene: TRBJ2-1
abundance: many
CDR3aa: CASMGPHGNEQFF

len: 13
v_gene: TRBV4-1
j_gene: TRBJ2-1
abundance: many
CDR3aa: CASSQSQGNEQFF

len: 15
v_gene: TRBV7-2
j_gene: TRBJ1-2
abundance: .
CDR3aa: CASSSIFTGGGGYTF

len: 15
v_gene: TRBV28
j_gene: TRBJ1-2
abundance: .
CDR3aa: CASRLTGTGGNGYTF

len: 16
v_gene: TRBV20-1
j_gene: TRBJ2-2
abundance: few
CDR3aa: CSARDPGQSNTGELFF

len: 14
v_gene: TRBV20-1
j_gene: TRBJ2-1
abundance: .
CDR3aa: CSAGRPGINNEQFF

len: 14
v_gene: TRBV6-1
j_gene: TRBJ1-6
abundance: few
CDR3aa: CASSRQGAGSPLHF

len: 12
v_gene: TRBV3-1
j_gene: TRBJ1-1
abundance: few
CDR3aa: CATRNGPTEAFF

len: 13
v_gene: TRBV5-6
j_gene: TRBJ1-1
abundance: few
CDR3aa: CASRDLLDTEAFF

len: 15
v_gene: TRBV7-9
j_gene: TRBJ2-5
abundance: .
CDR3aa: CASSLATGRWETQYF

len: 15
v_gene: TRBV27
j_gene: TRBJ2-2
abundance: .
CDR3aa: CASSLSGDSTGELFF

len: 12
v_gene: TRBV29-1
j_gene: TRBJ2-5
abundance: many
CDR3aa: CSDIGGGETQYF

len: 16
v_gene: TRBV2
j_gene: TRBJ2-1
abundance: many
CDR3aa: CASSDQGLNMYNEQFF

len: 15
v_gene: TRBV12-3/TRBV12-4
j_gene: TRBJ1-5
abundance: .
CDR3aa: CASSLATGVGQPQHF

len: 15
v_gene: TRBV20-1
j_gene: TRBJ1-5
abundance: .
CDR3aa: CSARDRGFSNQPQHF

len: 16
v_gene: TRBV5-1
j_gene: TRBJ2-5
abundance: many
CDR3aa: CASSFPIQGAGETQYF

len: 14
v_gene: TRBV12-3/TRBV12-4
j_gene: TRBJ1-2
abundance: many
CDR3aa: CASRTTGGRYGYTF

len: 14
v_gene: TRBV2
j_gene: TRBJ1-5
abundance: many
CDR3aa: CASSGQGGNQPQHF

len: 13
v_gene: TRBV6-1
j_gene: TRBJ2-5
abundance: .
CDR3aa: CASRVTSGETQYF

len: 12
v_gene: TRBV10-3
j_gene: TRBJ2-3
abundance: .
CDR3aa: CAITQGADTQYF

len: 15
v_gene: TRBV6-2/TRBV6-3
j_gene: TRBJ2-1
abundance: .
CDR3aa: CASSYSSGPYNEQFF

len: 16
v_gene: TRBV29-1
j_gene: TRBJ2-3
abundance: many
CDR3aa: CSVLAGIHASTDTQYF

len: 13
v_gene: TRBV3-1
j_gene: TRBJ2-3
abundance: few
CDR3aa: CASSQWAEDTQYF

len: 15
v_gene: TRBV4-2
j_gene: TRBJ2-1
abundance: .
CDR3aa: CASSRERGSYNEQFF

len: 15
v_gene: TRBV12-3/TRBV12-4
j_gene: TRBJ2-5
abundance: .
CDR3aa: CASSLSYPLGETQYF

len: 16
v_gene: TRBV7-7
j_gene: TRBJ2-5
abundance: few
CDR3aa: CASSPTGLASGETQYF